This T cell receptor beta chain was captured by sequencing in a study of cytomegalovirus exposure and HLA in healthy donors. The wider study: Researchers previously reported finding just under 120 million unique TCR beta sequences from roughly 180 million T cells.

Overall study results and limits: There were some public TCRs occurring in many donors, but most TCR sequences were rare. Later analysis identified a missense DCLRE1C variant that was linked to TCR beta V- and J-gene trimming. Reportedly, TCR beta sequences accurately predicted HLA-A and HLA-B alleles in most subjects.

PCR employed 60 Vbeta and 13 Jbeta primers. The method was immunoSEQ multiplex PCR; TCRdb's version includes in-frame clones alone and lacks a portion of them. This sample has approximately 70,000 clones, with over 75% found just once. The sample holds a few counts of this clone. Its target is not known. There are 14 residues in the CDR3. V lost 6 bases to trimming and J lost 7 bases; unmatched junction nucleotides: 7. The germline V gene encodes CDR1 MNHEY and CDR2 SVGAGI. Material for sequencing was PBMCs. The rearrangement joins TRBV6-5 to TRBJ1-5, with TRBD1 identical over 9 bases. The TCR was taken from a middle-aged man in good health and CMV-seronegative. For the CDR3, the DNA is TGTGCCAGCAGCCCCACAGGGGGCCGGCAGCCCCAGCATTTT. Encoded protein: CASSPTGGRQPQHF.